This is a list of T cell receptor beta chains from one sample in a study of blood T cells in healthy people across ages. TCRdb re-called the 5' RACE reads through MiXCR, storing one row per CDR3 protein. Of fewer than 1 million distinct CDR3 sequences listed, 44% are singletons. Specimen: blood. The receptors shown here come from a man in his fifties or sixties in good health. Each CDR3 is given with its conserved first and last residue. The order of the fields is V gene, D gene, J gene, clone size, CDR3 DNA, CDR3 protein. A D gene is named only where the DNA matches it firmly. Size tells how often a clone was seen (once, few, many) or the class of an expanded clone, and some rows leave it out.

v_call: TRBV12-3/TRBV12-4; d_call: NA; j_call: TRBJ2-7; clone_size: few; cdr3_nt: TGTGCCAGCAGGGCCGGGAATGTCTACGAGCAGTACTTC; cdr3_aa: CASRAGNVYEQYF
v_call: TRBV9; d_call: TRBD1; j_call: TRBJ1-6; clone_size: NA; cdr3_nt: TGTGCCAGCAGCCCAGGACAGGGGGTTTCACCCCTCCACTTT; cdr3_aa: CASSPGQGVSPLHF
v_call: TRBV20-1; d_call: TRBD1; j_call: TRBJ2-1; clone_size: few; cdr3_nt: TGCAGTGCTAGCAGACAGGGGGCTGACAATGAGCAGTTCTTC; cdr3_aa: CSASRQGADNEQFF
v_call: TRBV4-1; d_call: TRBD2; j_call: TRBJ2-4; clone_size: NA; cdr3_nt: TGCGCCAGCAGCCATGCGGGACTAGCGGAGGAGCAGTACTTC; cdr3_aa: CASSHAGLAEEQYF
v_call: TRBV11-1; d_call: TRBD2; j_call: TRBJ2-1; clone_size: NA; cdr3_nt: TGTGCCAGCAGCCCACTAGCGGGGGTCTTAGATGAGCAGTTCTTC; cdr3_aa: CASSPLAGVLDEQFF
v_call: TRBV14; d_call: NA; j_call: TRBJ2-3; clone_size: NA; cdr3_nt: TGTGCCAGCAGCCAAGATTCCCTAGCAGTAAGAAGAGATACGCAGTATTTT; cdr3_aa: CASSQDSLAVRRDTQYF
v_call: TRBV10-3; d_call: NA; j_call: TRBJ1-2; clone_size: NA; cdr3_nt: TGTGCCATCAGTGAGCTTCATGGCTACACCTTC; cdr3_aa: CAISELHGYTF
v_call: TRBV11-3; d_call: TRBD1; j_call: TRBJ1-2; clone_size: NA; cdr3_nt: TGTGCCAGCAGCCCCCCCACCGGGACAGGGTTACTCGGCTACACCTTC; cdr3_aa: CASSPPTGTGLLGYTF
v_call: TRBV6-5; d_call: TRBD1; j_call: TRBJ1-2; clone_size: few; cdr3_nt: TGTGCCAGCAGTCTGGACAGGGTAGGTGGCTACACCTTC; cdr3_aa: CASSLDRVGGYTF
v_call: TRBV7-9; d_call: NA; j_call: TRBJ2-5; clone_size: few; cdr3_nt: TGTGCCAGCAGACCTCAGGGACTAGAGACCCAGTACTTC; cdr3_aa: CASRPQGLETQYF
v_call: TRBV12-3/TRBV12-4; d_call: TRBD2; j_call: TRBJ2-7; clone_size: NA; cdr3_nt: TGTGCCAGCAGTTTAGGAGCGGGGGGATTCTACGAGCAGTACTTC; cdr3_aa: CASSLGAGGFYEQYF
v_call: TRBV5-1; d_call: TRBD2; j_call: TRBJ2-7; clone_size: NA; cdr3_nt: TGCGCCAGCAGCTCGGGCGGGGGGGCGTCCTACAATGAGCAGTACTTC; cdr3_aa: CASSSGGGASYNEQYF
v_call: TRBV20-1; d_call: NA; j_call: TRBJ2-5; clone_size: many; cdr3_nt: TGCAGTGCTAGTAACCAAGAGACCCAGTACTTC; cdr3_aa: CSASNQETQYF
v_call: TRBV7-9; d_call: TRBD1; j_call: TRBJ2-7; clone_size: NA; cdr3_nt: TGTGCCAGCAGCCTCAGACAGGGGCCATCCTACGAGCAGTACTTC; cdr3_aa: CASSLRQGPSYEQYF
v_call: TRBV2; d_call: TRBD1; j_call: TRBJ2-5; clone_size: many; cdr3_nt: TGTGCCAGCAGTCCCAACAGGGGGGAGACCCAGTACTTC; cdr3_aa: CASSPNRGETQYF
v_call: TRBV24-1; d_call: TRBD1; j_call: TRBJ2-7; clone_size: once; cdr3_nt: TGTGCCACCCGAAAGACCGGGACAGGGGGCCAGTACGAGCAGTACTTC; cdr3_aa: CATRKTGTGGQYEQYF
v_call: TRBV7-8; d_call: TRBD2; j_call: TRBJ2-1; clone_size: few; cdr3_nt: TGTGCCAGCAGCACCGCCGGGACTAGTCTGTTCTTC; cdr3_aa: CASSTAGTSLFF
v_call: TRBV7-9; d_call: NA; j_call: TRBJ2-3; clone_size: many; cdr3_nt: TGTGCCAGCAGCCCCTCGGGTGGTGGAGATACGCAGTATTTT; cdr3_aa: CASSPSGGGDTQYF
v_call: TRBV7-9; d_call: NA; j_call: TRBJ2-7; clone_size: NA; cdr3_nt: TGTGCCAGCAGCTTAGCAGGGAAGAGGGACACCTACGAGCAGTACTTC; cdr3_aa: CASSLAGKRDTYEQYF
v_call: TRBV20-1; d_call: NA; j_call: TRBJ1-2; clone_size: few; cdr3_nt: TGCAGTGCTAGTCCCGCCACCCGCACGTACTATGGCTACACCTTC; cdr3_aa: CSASPATRTYYGYTF
v_call: TRBV5-6; d_call: NA; j_call: TRBJ2-7; clone_size: NA; cdr3_nt: TGTGCCAGCAGCTTGAACGAGGGCTACGAGCAGTACTTC; cdr3_aa: CASSLNEGYEQYF
v_call: TRBV5-1; d_call: NA; j_call: TRBJ2-7; clone_size: many; cdr3_nt: TGCGCCAGCAGCGAAGGGACCGGCACCTCCTACGAGCAGTACTTC; cdr3_aa: CASSEGTGTSYEQYF
v_call: TRBV4-3; d_call: NA; j_call: TRBJ2-6; clone_size: many; cdr3_nt: TGCGCCAGCAGCCAAGGGCCGACTGGGGCCAACGTCCTGACTTTC; cdr3_aa: CASSQGPTGANVLTF
v_call: TRBV9; d_call: TRBD1; j_call: TRBJ2-1; clone_size: few; cdr3_nt: TGTGCCAGCGCTCTGGGACAGGGATCCTACAATGAGCAGTTCTTC; cdr3_aa: CASALGQGSYNEQFF
v_call: TRBV3-1; d_call: NA; j_call: TRBJ2-1; clone_size: few; cdr3_nt: TGTGCCAGCAGCCGGGGGGGCATCTCCTACAATGAGCAGTTCTTC; cdr3_aa: CASSRGGISYNEQFF
v_call: TRBV2; d_call: TRBD1; j_call: TRBJ1-1; clone_size: few; cdr3_nt: TGTGCCAGCAGTGATGGGACAGGCAGGGGCACTGAAGCTTTCTTT; cdr3_aa: CASSDGTGRGTEAFF
v_call: TRBV11-2; d_call: NA; j_call: TRBJ2-7; clone_size: few; cdr3_nt: TGTGCCAGCAGCTCGCTTGCGGACGAGCAGTACTTC; cdr3_aa: CASSSLADEQYF
v_call: TRBV18; d_call: NA; j_call: TRBJ1-2; clone_size: NA; cdr3_nt: TGTGCCAGCTCACCGGCTTCAGGAGTTGGCTACACCTTC; cdr3_aa: CASSPASGVGYTF
v_call: TRBV7-2; d_call: TRBD2; j_call: TRBJ2-4; clone_size: few; cdr3_nt: TGTGCCAGCAGCTCGGGACTAGCGGGGGGGCACAAGCAGTACTTC; cdr3_aa: CASSSGLAGGHKQYF
v_call: TRBV20-1; d_call: NA; j_call: TRBJ2-5; clone_size: few; cdr3_nt: TGCAGTGCTAGAGATCACAGCCAAGAGACCCAGTACTTC; cdr3_aa: CSARDHSQETQYF
v_call: TRBV10-3; d_call: TRBD1; j_call: TRBJ1-5; clone_size: few; cdr3_nt: TGTGCCATCAGTGAATCCGGGACAGGGGTCGGTCAGCCCCAGCATTTT; cdr3_aa: CAISESGTGVGQPQHF
v_call: TRBV6-5; d_call: TRBD1; j_call: TRBJ2-4; clone_size: NA; cdr3_nt: TGTGCCAGCGGGGCGGACAGGCTGCAAAACATTCAGTACTTC; cdr3_aa: CASGADRLQNIQYF
v_call: TRBV4-3; d_call: TRBD2; j_call: TRBJ2-7; clone_size: few; cdr3_nt: TGCGCCAGCAGCCAAGGGAGCGGGGCTAGCTCCTACGAGCAGTACTTC; cdr3_aa: CASSQGSGASSYEQYF
v_call: TRBV9; d_call: TRBD2; j_call: TRBJ2-3; clone_size: NA; cdr3_nt: TGTGCCAGCAGCGCGACTAGCGGGGCTGGGGATACGCAGTATTTT; cdr3_aa: CASSATSGAGDTQYF
v_call: TRBV9; d_call: TRBD1; j_call: TRBJ2-7; clone_size: few; cdr3_nt: TGTGCCAGCAGCGTAGGGGACAGGAGAATCTACGAGCAGTACTTC; cdr3_aa: CASSVGDRRIYEQYF
v_call: TRBV29-1; d_call: NA; j_call: TRBJ1-1; clone_size: once; cdr3_nt: TGCAGCGTTGACGCCGGAGGGGTGAACACTGAAGCTTTCTTT; cdr3_aa: CSVDAGGVNTEAFF
v_call: TRBV25-1; d_call: NA; j_call: TRBJ2-2; clone_size: NA; cdr3_nt: TGTGCCAGCAGTGAATTCACAGGGCTCGCCGGGGAGCTGTTTTTT; cdr3_aa: CASSEFTGLAGELFF
v_call: TRBV29-1; d_call: TRBD2; j_call: TRBJ2-1; clone_size: NA; cdr3_nt: TGCAGCGTTGGCAGCGGGAGGGTCGATGGGCAGTTCTTC; cdr3_aa: CSVGSGRVDGQFF